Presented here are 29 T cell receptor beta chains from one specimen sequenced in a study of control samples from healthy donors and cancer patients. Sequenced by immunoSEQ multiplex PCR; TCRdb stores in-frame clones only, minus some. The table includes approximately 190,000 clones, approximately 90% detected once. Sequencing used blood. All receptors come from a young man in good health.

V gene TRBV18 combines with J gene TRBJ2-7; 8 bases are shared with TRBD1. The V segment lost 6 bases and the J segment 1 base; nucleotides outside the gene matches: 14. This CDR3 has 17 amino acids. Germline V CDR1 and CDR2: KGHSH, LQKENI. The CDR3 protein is CASSRAGGLTSSYEQYF. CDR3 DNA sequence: TGTGCCAGCTCCCGAGCAGGGGGCCTTACATCTTCCTACGAGCAGTACTTC. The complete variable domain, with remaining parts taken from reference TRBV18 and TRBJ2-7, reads NAGVMQNPRHLVRRRGQEARLRCSPMKGHSHVYWYRQLPEEGLKFMVYLQKENIIDESGMPKERFSAEFPKEGPSILRIQQVVRGDSAAYFCASSRAGGLTSSYEQYFGPGTRLTVT.

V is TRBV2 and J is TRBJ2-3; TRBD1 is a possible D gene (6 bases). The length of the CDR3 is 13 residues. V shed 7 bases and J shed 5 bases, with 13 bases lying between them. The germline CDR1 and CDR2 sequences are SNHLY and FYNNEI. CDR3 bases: TGTGCCAGCAAGTTGGGGGCAGGAGATACGCAGTATTTT. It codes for CASKLGAGDTQYF.

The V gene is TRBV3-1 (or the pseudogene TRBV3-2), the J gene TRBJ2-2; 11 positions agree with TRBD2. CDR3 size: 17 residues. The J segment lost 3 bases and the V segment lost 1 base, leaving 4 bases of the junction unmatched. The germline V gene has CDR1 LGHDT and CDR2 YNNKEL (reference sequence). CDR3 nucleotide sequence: TGTGCCAGCAGCCAAGTGCTAGCGGGGGGATACACCGGGGAGCTGTTTTTT. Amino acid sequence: CASSQVLAGGYTGELFF.

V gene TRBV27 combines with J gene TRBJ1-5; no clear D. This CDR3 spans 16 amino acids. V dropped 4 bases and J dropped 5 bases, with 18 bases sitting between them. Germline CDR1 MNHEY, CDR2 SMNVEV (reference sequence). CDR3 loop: CASSSFADGIYQPQHF. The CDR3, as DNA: TGTGCCAGCAGTTCCTTCGCCGACGGGATTTATCAGCCCCAGCATTTT.

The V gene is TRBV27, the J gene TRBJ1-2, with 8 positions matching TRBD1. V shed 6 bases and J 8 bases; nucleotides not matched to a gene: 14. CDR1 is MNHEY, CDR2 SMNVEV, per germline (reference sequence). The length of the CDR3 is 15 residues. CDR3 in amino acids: CASSTARGPVEGYTF. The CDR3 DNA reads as TGTGCCAGCAGCACTGCCAGGGGGCCGGTGGAAGGCTACACCTTC.

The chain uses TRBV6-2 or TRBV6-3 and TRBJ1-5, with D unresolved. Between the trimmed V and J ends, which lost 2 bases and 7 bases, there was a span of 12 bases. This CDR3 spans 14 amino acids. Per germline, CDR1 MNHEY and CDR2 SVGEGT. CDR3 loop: CASSYAQRRQPQHF. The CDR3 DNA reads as TGTGCCAGCAGTTACGCACAGCGGAGGCAGCCCCAGCATTTT.

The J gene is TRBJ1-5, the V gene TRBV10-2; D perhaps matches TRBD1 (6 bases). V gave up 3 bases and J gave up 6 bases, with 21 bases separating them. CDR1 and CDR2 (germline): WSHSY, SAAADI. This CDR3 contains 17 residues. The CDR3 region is CASSDLISGGAGQPQHF. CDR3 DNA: TGCGCCAGCAGTGACCTAATATCGGGGGGCGCGGGTCAGCCCCAGCATTTT.

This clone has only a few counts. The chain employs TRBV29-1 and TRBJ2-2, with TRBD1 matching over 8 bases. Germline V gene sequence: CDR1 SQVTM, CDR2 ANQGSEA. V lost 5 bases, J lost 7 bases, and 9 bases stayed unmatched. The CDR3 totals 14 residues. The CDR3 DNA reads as TGCAGCGTTCACGGGACAGGCGCATTCGGGGAGCTGTTTTTT. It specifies CSVHGTGAFGELFF.

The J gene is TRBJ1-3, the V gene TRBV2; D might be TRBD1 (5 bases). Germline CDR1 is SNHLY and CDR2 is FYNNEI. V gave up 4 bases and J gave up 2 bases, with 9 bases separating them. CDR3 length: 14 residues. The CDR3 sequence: CASSGGTTGNTIYF. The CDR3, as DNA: TGTGCCAGCAGTGGCGGGACGACTGGAAACACCATATATTTT.

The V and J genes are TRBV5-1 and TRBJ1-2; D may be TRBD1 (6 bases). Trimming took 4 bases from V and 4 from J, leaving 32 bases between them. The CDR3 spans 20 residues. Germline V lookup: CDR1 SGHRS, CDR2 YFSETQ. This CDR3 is CASSQTYRDLRQTGIYGYTF. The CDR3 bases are TGCGCCAGCAGCCAAACTTACAGGGATCTACGCCAAACAGGGATCTATGGCTACACCTTC.

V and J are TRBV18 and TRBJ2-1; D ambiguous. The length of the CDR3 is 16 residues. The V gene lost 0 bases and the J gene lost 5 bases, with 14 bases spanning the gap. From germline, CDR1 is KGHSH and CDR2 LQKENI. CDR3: CASSPPSRARNNEQFF. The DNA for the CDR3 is TGTGCCAGCTCACCACCGAGCAGAGCGCGAAACAATGAGCAGTTCTTC.

This chain's CDR3 is CASRYVNMNTEAFF. CDR3 in DNA: TGTGCCAGCAGATACGTAAACATGAACACTGAAGCTTTCTTT. The chain uses TRBV6-5 and TRBJ1-1; D gene uncertain. Germline V lookup: CDR1 MNHEY, CDR2 SVGAGI. The CDR3 sequence is 14 residues long. Trimming removed 6 bases at V and 0 bases at J, with 11 bases between.

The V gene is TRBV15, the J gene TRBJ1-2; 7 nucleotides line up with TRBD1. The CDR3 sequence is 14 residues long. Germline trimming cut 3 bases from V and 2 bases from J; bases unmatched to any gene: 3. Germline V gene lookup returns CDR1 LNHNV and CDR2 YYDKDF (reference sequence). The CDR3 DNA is TGTGCCACCAGCAGGGACAGGTTAAACTATGGCTACACCTTC. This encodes CATSRDRLNYGYTF.

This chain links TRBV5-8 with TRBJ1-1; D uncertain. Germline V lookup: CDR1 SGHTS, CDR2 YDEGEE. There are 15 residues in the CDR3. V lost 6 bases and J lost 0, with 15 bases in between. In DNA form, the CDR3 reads TGTGCCAGCACCCTTGGTTGGAATATGAACACTGAAGCTTTCTTT. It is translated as CASTLGWNMNTEAFF.

Here the CDR3 DNA reads TGTGCCAGCTCACGGGGACAGCTTAATGAAAAACTGTTTTTT. Protein sequence: CASSRGQLNEKLFF. The chain employs TRBV18 and TRBJ1-4; 7 bases are a match to TRBD1. J gave up 4 bases and V 4 bases, and 3 bases lay outside the gene matches. The CDR3 loop spans 14 amino acids. Germline V gene lookup returns CDR1 KGHSH and CDR2 LQKENI.

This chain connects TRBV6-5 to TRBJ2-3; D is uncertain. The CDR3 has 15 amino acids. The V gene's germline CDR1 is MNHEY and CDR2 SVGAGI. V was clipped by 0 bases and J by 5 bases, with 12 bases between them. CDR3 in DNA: TGTGCCAGCAGTTACTCGAACAGCCGGGTAGATACGCAGTATTTT. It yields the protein CASSYSNSRVDTQYF.

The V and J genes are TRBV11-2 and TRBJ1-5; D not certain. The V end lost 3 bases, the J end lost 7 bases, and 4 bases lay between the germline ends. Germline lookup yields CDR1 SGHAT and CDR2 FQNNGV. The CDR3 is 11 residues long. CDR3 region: CASSLGQPQHF. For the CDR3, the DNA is TGTGCCAGCAGCTTGGGCCAGCCCCAGCATTTT.

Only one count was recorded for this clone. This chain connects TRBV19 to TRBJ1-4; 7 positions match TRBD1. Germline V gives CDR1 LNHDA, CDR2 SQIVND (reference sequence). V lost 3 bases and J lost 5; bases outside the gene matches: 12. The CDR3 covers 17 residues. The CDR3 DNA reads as TGTGCCAGTAGTATGGCCCCCGCGACAGGGATGAATGAAAAACTGTTTTTT. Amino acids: CASSMAPATGMNEKLFF.

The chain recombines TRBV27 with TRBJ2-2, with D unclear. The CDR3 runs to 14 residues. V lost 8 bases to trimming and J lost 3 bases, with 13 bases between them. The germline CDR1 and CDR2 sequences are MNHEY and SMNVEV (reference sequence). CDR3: CASRIGGYTGELFF. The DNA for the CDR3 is TGTGCCAGCCGAATCGGCGGTTACACCGGGGAGCTGTTTTTT.

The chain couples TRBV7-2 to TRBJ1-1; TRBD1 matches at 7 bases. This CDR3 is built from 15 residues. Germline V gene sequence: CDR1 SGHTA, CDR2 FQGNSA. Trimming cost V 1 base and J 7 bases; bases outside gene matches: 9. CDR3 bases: TGTGCCAGCAGCTTAGAGGCAGGGGGACTCAATGAAGCTTTCTTT. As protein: CASSLEAGGLNEAFF.

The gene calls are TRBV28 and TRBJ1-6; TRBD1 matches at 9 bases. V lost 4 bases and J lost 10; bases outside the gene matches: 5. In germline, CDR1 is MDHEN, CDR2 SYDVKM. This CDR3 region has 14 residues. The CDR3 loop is CASSSGTGSSPLHF. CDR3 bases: TGTGCCAGCAGTTCCGGGACAGGGAGCTCACCCCTCCACTTT. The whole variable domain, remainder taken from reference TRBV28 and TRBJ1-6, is DVKVTQSSRYLVKRTGEKVFLECVQDMDHENMFWYRQDPGLGLRLIYFSYDVKMKEKGDIPEGYSVSREKKERFSLILESASTNQTSMYLCASSSGTGSSPLHFGNGTRLTVT.

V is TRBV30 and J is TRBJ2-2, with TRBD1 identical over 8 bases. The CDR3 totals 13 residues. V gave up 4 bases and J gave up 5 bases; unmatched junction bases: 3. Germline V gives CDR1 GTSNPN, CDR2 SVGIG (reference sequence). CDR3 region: CAWTNRGTGELFF. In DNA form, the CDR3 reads TGTGCCTGGACTAACAGGGGGACCGGGGAGCTGTTTTTT.

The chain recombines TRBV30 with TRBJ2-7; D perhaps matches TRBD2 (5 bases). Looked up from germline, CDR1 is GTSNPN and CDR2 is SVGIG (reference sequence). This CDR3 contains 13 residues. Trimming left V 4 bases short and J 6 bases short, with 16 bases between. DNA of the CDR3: TGTGCCTGGAACGGGGTGTTAGGGAGCGAGCAGTACTTC. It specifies CAWNGVLGSEQYF.

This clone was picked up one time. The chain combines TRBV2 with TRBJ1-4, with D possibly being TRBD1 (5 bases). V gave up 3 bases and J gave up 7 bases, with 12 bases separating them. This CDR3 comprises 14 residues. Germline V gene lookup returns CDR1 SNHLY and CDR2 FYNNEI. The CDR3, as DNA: TGTGCCAGCAGTGATCACGGGGGGGTTGAAAAACTGTTTTTT. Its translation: CASSDHGGVEKLFF.

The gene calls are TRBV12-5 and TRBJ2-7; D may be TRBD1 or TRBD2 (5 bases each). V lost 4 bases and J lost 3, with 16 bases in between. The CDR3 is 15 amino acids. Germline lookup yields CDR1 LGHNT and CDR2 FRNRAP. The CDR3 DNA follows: TGTGCTAGTGGTTGGCCCGGGACCAACGTCTACGAGCAGTACTTC. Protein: CASGWPGTNVYEQYF. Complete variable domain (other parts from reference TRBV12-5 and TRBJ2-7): DARVTQTPRHKVTEMGQEVTMRCQPILGHNTVFWYRQTMMQGLELLAYFRNRAPLDDSGMPKDRFSAEMPDATLATLKIQPSEPRDSAVYFCASGWPGTNVYEQYFGPGTRLTVT.

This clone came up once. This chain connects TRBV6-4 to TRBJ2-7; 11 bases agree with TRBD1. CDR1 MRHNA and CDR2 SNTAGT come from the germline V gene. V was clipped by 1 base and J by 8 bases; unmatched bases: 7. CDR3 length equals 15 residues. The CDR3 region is CASSDFRDRGFKQYF. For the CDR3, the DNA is TGTGCCAGCAGTGACTTCCGGGACAGGGGGTTTAAGCAGTACTTC.

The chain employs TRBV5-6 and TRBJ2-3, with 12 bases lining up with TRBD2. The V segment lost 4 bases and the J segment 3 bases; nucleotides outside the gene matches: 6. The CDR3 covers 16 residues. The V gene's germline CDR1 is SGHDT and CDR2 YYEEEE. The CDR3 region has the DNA TGTGCCAGCAGCCTAATGACTAGCGGGGGAACAGATACGCAGTATTTT. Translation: CASSLMTSGGTDTQYF.

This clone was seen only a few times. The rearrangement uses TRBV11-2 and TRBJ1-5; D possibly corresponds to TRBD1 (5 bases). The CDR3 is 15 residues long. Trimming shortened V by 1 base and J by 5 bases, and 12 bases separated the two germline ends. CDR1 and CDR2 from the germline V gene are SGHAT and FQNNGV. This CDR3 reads CASSLGTRDDQPQHF. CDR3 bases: TGTGCCAGCAGCTTAGGAACCAGGGACGATCAGCCCCAGCATTTT.

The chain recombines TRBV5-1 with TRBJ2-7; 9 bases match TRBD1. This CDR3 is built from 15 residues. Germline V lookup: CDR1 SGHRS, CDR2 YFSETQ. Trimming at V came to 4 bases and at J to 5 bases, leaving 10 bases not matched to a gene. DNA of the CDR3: TGCGCCAGCAGCCCCGGAACAGGGGGCTATCACGAGCAGTACTTC. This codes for CASSPGTGGYHEQYF.